This T cell receptor beta chain is drawn from a study of control samples from healthy donors and cancer patients. CDR3 length equals 14 residues. V lost 2 bases and J 7 bases, leaving 14 bases between the germline ends. Germline assignment: CDR1 LNHDA and CDR2 SQIVND (reference sequence). Some clones are missing from TCRdb's copy, which holds only in-frame ones; the method was immunoSEQ multiplex PCR. Of roughly 130,000 clones in the sample, 92% were seen once. The source material was blood. The J gene is TRBJ2-5, the V gene TRBV19; D might be TRBD2 (6 bases). The clonotype was recovered from a man aged 30-40 years in good health. The CDR3 region is CASSISSGALTQYF. CDR3 coding DNA: TGTGCCAGTAGTATAAGTAGCGGCGCATTGACCCAGTACTTC.